This is a list of T cell receptor beta chains from one sample in a study of siplizumab effects on memory and regulatory T cells. Clones were read by immunoSEQ multiplex PCR, and TCRdb kept only the in-frame ones, dropping some. Seen here are some 97,000 clones, approximately 94% observed once, and the top ten hold 1% to 1.5%. Input material: non-Treg CD4+ T cells sorted from blood. These receptors originate from a human donor in good health. Both conserved end residues are part of each CDR3. A D gene is named only where the DNA matches it firmly. Only some rows state a clone size, as once, few, many or a class for expanded clones.

d_call,v_call,j_call,clone_size,cdr3_aa,cdr3_nt
.,TRBV2,TRBJ2-5,.,CASSPEGGRGETQYF,TGTGCCAGCAGTCCGGAAGGGGGGCGCGGGGAGACCCAGTACTTC
.,TRBV7-9,TRBJ1-3,.,CASSPFAQGLSGNTIYF,TGTGCCAGCAGCCCATTCGCACAGGGTTTATCTGGAAACACCATATATTTT
.,TRBV11-2,TRBJ2-7,.,CASSASSGPSYRYF,TGTGCCAGCAGCGCTTCGTCGGGACCCAGCTATCGGTACTTC
TRBD1,TRBV9,TRBJ1-5,.,CASSVGQGENQPQHF,TGTGCCAGCAGCGTGGGGCAGGGGGAAAATCAGCCCCAGCATTTT
.,TRBV11-2,TRBJ1-2,.,CASSLGSGEWYGYTF,TGTGCCAGCAGCTTAGGGTCCGGGGAGTGGTATGGCTACACCTTC
TRBD1,TRBV9,TRBJ1-4,.,CASSVALAGTAGNEKLFF,TGTGCCAGCAGCGTAGCTTTGGCCGGGACAGCAGGGAATGAAAAACTGTTTTTT
TRBD1,TRBV2,TRBJ1-2,.,CASSRDRGAARGYTF,TGTGCCAGCAGTCGGGACAGGGGGGCGGCAAGGGGCTACACCTTC
.,TRBV10-3,TRBJ2-2,.,CAISGIRQGPAGELFF,TGTGCCATCAGTGGGATCCGGCAGGGGCCGGCCGGGGAGCTGTTTTTT
TRBD1,TRBV7-9,TRBJ1-5,.,CASSFTGGNQPQHF,TGTGCCAGCAGCTTTACAGGGGGCAATCAGCCCCAGCATTTT
.,TRBV6-6,TRBJ2-1,.,CASSYGGDEQFF,TGTGCCAGCAGTTACGGCGGGGATGAGCAGTTCTTC
.,TRBV5-8,TRBJ2-7,.,CASSLAVYEQYF,TGTGCCAGCAGCTTGGCCGTCTACGAGCAGTACTTC
.,TRBV5-4,TRBJ2-1,.,CASSEGFNEQFF,TGTGCCAGCAGCGAGGGGTTTAATGAGCAGTTCTTC
.,TRBV27,TRBJ2-7,once,CASSLVGGGSSFSYEQYF,TGTGCCAGCAGTTTAGTTGGCGGAGGATCATCCTTCTCCTACGAGCAGTACTTC
.,TRBV6-1,TRBJ1-3,.,CASSDRGSSGNTIYF,TGTGCCAGCAGTGATCGGGGAAGCTCTGGAAACACCATATATTTT